Below are 29 T cell receptor beta chains sequenced from a single sample in a study of cytomegalovirus exposure and HLA in healthy donors. The primer mix had 60 Vbeta and 13 Jbeta primers. Sequencing used immunoSEQ multiplex PCR; TCRdb keeps in-frame clones, though not all of them. The table lists about 150,000 clones, roughly 78% of them singletons. The specimen sequenced was PBMCs. The source of these receptors is a woman aged 50 to 60 in good health and CMV-seropositive.

The chain couples TRBV11-2 to TRBJ1-1; 7 nucleotides agree with TRBD1. This CDR3 contains 15 residues. With 2 bases clipped from V and 2 bases from J, the junction kept 5 bases outside the gene matches. Per germline, CDR1 SGHAT and CDR2 FQNNGV. CDR3 coding DNA: TGTGCCAGCAGCTTACTAGACAGGGACAACACTGAAGCTTTCTTT. Protein sequence: CASSLLDRDNTEAFF.

CDR3 nucleotide sequence: TGTGCTAGTGGTTTGGGAGGTGGAAGAGAGACCCAGTACTTC. Encoded protein: CASGLGGGRETQYF. The chain couples TRBV12-5 to TRBJ2-5; no clear D. V was trimmed by 1 base and J by 4 bases, leaving 10 bases between them. CDR3 length equals 14 residues. CDR1 is LGHNT and CDR2 is FRNRAP in the germline V gene.

This clone was detected only a few times. The chain carries TRBV4-2 and TRBJ1-5; D is uncertain. V dropped 4 bases and J dropped 9 bases, with 22 bases sitting between them. Germline lookup yields CDR1 LGHNA and CDR2 YNFKEQ. This CDR3 is built from 16 residues. The DNA of the CDR3 is TGTGCCAGCAGCCTAATAGTAGATACAGCAGTCTGGCCCCAGCATTTT. This codes for CASSLIVDTAVWPQHF.

The V call is TRBV1, the J call TRBJ2-4; the D call of TRBD2 is as the table states it, not checked on the DNA. TRBV1 is reported as a pseudogene. The CDR3 runs 16 residues. CDR3 region: CTSSQDGGTVKNIQYF. Here the CDR3 DNA reads TGCACCAGCAGCCAAGATGGAGGGACCGTCAAAAACATTCAGTACTTC.

The chain combines TRBV11-2 with TRBJ2-3; possible D gene TRBD2, 5 bases. Germline V gene data show CDR1 as SGHAT and CDR2 as FQNNGV. Trimming removed 3 bases from V and 6 bases from J, with 16 bases in between. The CDR3 has 15 amino acids. The CDR3 loop is CASSLSRGWADTQYF. DNA for the CDR3: TGTGCCAGCAGCTTGTCGCGCGGGTGGGCTGATACGCAGTATTTT.

This clone was detected once. The chain recombines TRBV27 with TRBJ1-2; 9 nucleotides line up with TRBD1. J was trimmed by 7 bases and V by 2 bases; bases with no gene match: 8. The germline gives CDR1 MNHEY, CDR2 SMNVEV (reference sequence). The CDR3 spans 15 residues. CDR3 sequence (DNA): TGTGCCAGCAGTTTAGGTGGGACAGGGTTTTCTGGCTACACCTTC. Translating gives CASSLGGTGFSGYTF.

This chain joins TRBV7-8 and TRBJ2-5; 7 bases map to TRBD2. Trimming took 3 bases from V and 4 from J; bases not matched to a gene: 11. This CDR3 is built from 16 residues. Germline values: CDR1 SGHVS, CDR2 FQNEAQ. The CDR3, as DNA: TGTGCCAGCAGCTTCACCCCCGGGACTACCCGAGAGACCCAGTACTTC. Residues: CASSFTPGTTRETQYF.

J is TRBJ1-2 and V is TRBV18; TRBD1 matches at 9 bases. Trimming cost V 6 bases and J 4 bases; bases outside gene matches: 3. The CDR3 totals 13 residues. Germline loops: CDR1 KGHSH, CDR2 LQKENI. CDR3 in DNA: TGTGCCAGCTCCTCGGACAGGGGCTATGGCTACACCTTC. Amino acids: CASSSDRGYGYTF.

V is TRBV6-5 and J is TRBJ1-2; TRBD1 aligns across 9 bases. Germline V gene sequence: CDR1 MNHEY, CDR2 SVGAGI. This CDR3 is 12 amino acids long. V gave up 9 bases and J gave up 8 bases; unmatched junction bases: 7. CDR3 in amino acids: CASTGGYGGYTF. CDR3 nucleotide sequence: TGTGCCAGTACAGGGGGCTATGGCGGCTACACCTTC.

A word on this clone: In the same sample, other DNA sequences code for this CDR3. CDR3 sequence reads: CASSVGTSGGIDEQFF. CDR3 DNA: TGTGCCAGCAGCGTCGGGACCAGCGGGGGTATTGATGAGCAGTTCTTC. This chain uses TRBV9 with TRBJ2-1; 8 positions agree with TRBD2. The CDR3 has 16 residues. Germline assignment: CDR1 SGDLS and CDR2 YYNGEE. The J segment lost 8 bases and the V segment lost 2 bases, leaving 12 bases of the junction unmatched.

The chain recombines TRBV5-1 with TRBJ2-5, with 8 positions matching TRBD2. Germline CDR1 reads SGHRS; CDR2 reads YFSETQ. The CDR3 loop spans 14 amino acids. V lost 7 bases, J lost 2 bases, and 7 bases stayed unmatched. The DNA of the CDR3 is TGCGCCAGCGGGGAAAGCGGGGGTCAAGAGACCCAGTACTTC. Translating it yields CASGESGGQETQYF.

The gene calls are TRBV13 and TRBJ1-6, with D maybe TRBD1 (5 bases). Trimming stripped 4 bases from V and 0 bases from J, with 10 bases between. Germline V gene sequence: CDR1 PRHDT, CDR2 FYEKMQ (reference sequence). This CDR3 comprises 16 residues. Here the CDR3 DNA reads TGTGCCAGCAGCTCCCGGGGGAGCTCCTATAATTCACCCCTCCACTTT. Translation: CASSSRGSSYNSPLHF.

The chain combines TRBV7-2 with TRBJ1-6; D call uncertain. Germline V gene lookup returns CDR1 SGHTA and CDR2 FQGNSA. The CDR3 length is 15 residues. With 6 bases removed from V and 7 bases from J, the gap between germline ends came to 16 bases. As DNA, the CDR3 is TGTGCCAGCAGATCCCGGGCGGGCGGGAATTCACCCCTCCACTTT. Its protein product is CASRSRAGGNSPLHF.

The table lists this clone with a few counts. V and J are TRBV5-1 and TRBJ1-2; no clear D. Germline V CDR1 and CDR2: SGHRS, YFSETQ. Trimming took off 0 bases at V and 4 bases at J, with 13 bases between the two ends. The CDR3 runs 15 residues. CDR3 bases: TGCGCCAGCAGCTTGGAGGTCCGAGGGAGCTATGGCTACACCTTC. Protein product: CASSLEVRGSYGYTF.

V is TRBV30 and J is TRBJ2-7, with a possible D match to TRBD1 (5 bases). This CDR3 comprises 11 residues. In germline, CDR1 is GTSNPN, CDR2 SVGIG (reference sequence). V dropped 5 bases and J dropped 4 bases, with 9 bases sitting between them. The DNA for the CDR3 is TGTGCCTGGCAGGGATTATACGAGCAGTACTTC. Protein product: CAWQGLYEQYF. Variable domain in full (rest from reference TRBV30 and TRBJ2-7): SQTIHQWPATLVQPVGSPLSLECTVEGTSNPNLYWYRQAAGRGLQLLFYSVGIGQISSEVPQNLSASRPQDRQFILSSKKLLLSDSGFYLCAWQGLYEQYFGPGTRLTVT.

V is TRBV2 and J is TRBJ2-2; D gene uncertain. This CDR3 spans 13 amino acids. Germline V gene sequence: CDR1 SNHLY, CDR2 FYNNEI. Trimming left V 4 bases short and J 5 bases short, with 8 bases between. The CDR3 DNA reads as TGTGCCAGCAGTGGGAGTAGGACCGGGGAGCTGTTTTTT. Protein product: CASSGSRTGELFF. The complete variable domain, with remaining parts taken from reference TRBV2 and TRBJ2-2, reads EPEVTQTPSHQVTQMGQEVILRCVPISNHLYFYWYRQILGQKVEFLVSFYNNEISEKSEIFDDQFSVERPDGSNFTLKIRSTKLEDSAMYFCASSGSRTGELFFGEGSRLTVL.

The chain combines TRBV5-1 with TRBJ2-1, with TRBD2 as a possible D gene (5 bases). V gave up 2 bases and J gave up 0 bases, with 27 bases separating them. The germline gives CDR1 SGHRS, CDR2 YFSETQ. The CDR3 loop spans 21 amino acids. Written as DNA, the CDR3 is TGCGCCAGCAGCTTTACCTCGGCCAGCCCTAGCTCCTACGGCTCCTACAATGAGCAGTTCTTC. Translated: CASSFTSASPSSYGSYNEQFF.

The chain combines TRBV28 with TRBJ1-4; D is perhaps TRBD1 (6 bases). Trimming cost V 3 bases and J 6 bases, with 14 bases left between them. Per germline, CDR1 MDHEN and CDR2 SYDVKM. There are 15 residues in the CDR3. CDR3 sequence: CASSFLRGGDEKLFF. The CDR3 nucleotides are TGTGCCAGCAGTTTTCTTAGGGGGGGGGATGAAAAACTGTTTTTT.

The chain joins TRBV7-9 to TRBJ2-1; TRBD1 matches 9 bases. The J segment lost 6 bases and the V segment lost 3 bases, leaving 6 bases of the junction unmatched. Germline V gene lookup returns CDR1 SEHNR and CDR2 FQNEAQ (reference sequence). This CDR3 region has 15 residues. In nucleotides, the CDR3 is TGTGCCAGCAGCTTGGGGACAGGGATAGTCAATGAGCAGTTCTTC. It is translated as CASSLGTGIVNEQFF.

The CDR3 DNA is TGTGCCACCAGGGACCAAACTTATAGCGGCTATGGCTACACCTTC. Protein: CATRDQTYSGYGYTF. The chain carries TRBV6-6 and TRBJ1-2, with D tentatively TRBD1 (5 bases). The CDR3 loop spans 15 amino acids. Germline loops: CDR1 MNHNY, CDR2 SVGAGI (reference sequence). Trimming took off 10 bases at V and 4 bases at J, with 22 bases between the two ends.

This chain joins TRBV5-1 and TRBJ2-1, with D possibly matching TRBD2 (7 bases). V was clipped by 6 bases and J by 6 bases, with 25 bases between them. The CDR3 extends over 17 amino acids. Per the germline V gene, CDR1 is SGHRS and CDR2 is YFSETQ. In nucleotides, the CDR3 is TGCGCCAGCACTATCCTAGGGGGGGGGCGCTTTACCAATGAGCAGTTCTTC. Translated, it gives CASTILGGGRFTNEQFF. Full variable domain (missing parts from reference TRBV5-1 and TRBJ2-1): KAGVTQTPRYLIKTRGQQVTLSCSPISGHRSVSWYQQTPGQGLQFLFEYFSETQRNKGNFPGRFSGRQFSNSRSEMNVSTLELGDSALYLCASTILGGGRFTNEQFFGPGTRLTVL.

V usage is TRBV6-1 and J usage is TRBJ2-7, with D possibly being TRBD2 (6 bases). The V gene's germline CDR1 is MNHNS and CDR2 SASEGT. Trimming removed 1 base from V and 3 bases from J, with 13 bases in between. CDR3 length equals 15 residues. CDR3 loop: CASSEVLADFYEQYF. The CDR3 DNA reads as TGTGCCAGCAGTGAAGTTTTAGCGGATTTCTACGAGCAGTACTTC.

This clone is a singleton in its sample. The rearrangement joins TRBV7-3 to TRBJ2-1, with 7 bases matching TRBD1. CDR3 length: 15 amino acids. Losses at the gene ends were 4 bases for V and 3 bases for J; bases not matched to a gene: 6. Germline V gene data show CDR1 as SGHTA and CDR2 as FQGTGA. The CDR3 DNA reads TGTGCCAGCAGCTGGGGACAGTCTAACTACAATGAGCAGTTCTTC. Translation: CASSWGQSNYNEQFF.

The CDR3 region has the DNA TGCGCCAGCAGCTTGGGACAGGTCGGAAAACTGTTTTTT. Translated: CASSLGQVGKLFF. This chain links TRBV5-1 with TRBJ1-4, with D possibly being TRBD1 (6 bases). CDR1 and CDR2 from the germline V gene are SGHRS and YFSETQ. CDR3 length: 13 amino acids. V was trimmed by 0 bases and J by 10 bases, leaving 10 bases between them.

This clone was detected only a few times. The chain carries TRBV30 and TRBJ2-2; TRBD1 agrees at 8 bases. Germline loops: CDR1 GTSNPN, CDR2 SVGIG (reference sequence). The CDR3 runs to 15 residues. The trim removed 5 bases at V and 4 bases at J, leaving 9 bases unmatched. CDR3 nucleotide sequence: TGTGCCTGGGGCCCCAGGGGGCATGGCACCGGGGAGCTGTTTTTT. Translation: CAWGPRGHGTGELFF.

This clone has only a few counts. CDR3 DNA: TGTGCCAGCAGCTTGCATTCAGGGTTGAATGAGCAGTTCTTC. It specifies CASSLHSGLNEQFF. The V and J genes are TRBV5-6 and TRBJ2-1; possibly TRBD1 for D (5 bases). This CDR3 contains 14 residues. Germline assignment: CDR1 SGHDT and CDR2 YYEEEE. Trimming removed 1 base from V and 7 bases from J, with 12 bases in between.

The CDR3 nucleotides read TGTGCCAGCACCCGACAGGTAGACACTGAAGCTTTCTTT. Amino acids: CASTRQVDTEAFF. The chain joins TRBV6-1 to TRBJ1-1; TRBD1 is a possible D gene (6 bases). Per the germline V gene, CDR1 is MNHNS and CDR2 is SASEGT. The CDR3 contains 13 residues. Trimming pared 7 bases from V and 3 bases from J, leaving 12 bases between.

The chain is built from TRBV30 and TRBJ1-1; 8 bases line up with TRBD1. After removal of 7 bases from V and 1 base from J, the junction contained 2 bases not matched to a gene. The CDR3 contains 12 residues. CDR1 and CDR2 (germline): GTSNPN, SVGIG (reference sequence). Here the CDR3 DNA reads TGTGCCTTTGACAGGGGGAACACTGAAGCTTTCTTT. This codes for CAFDRGNTEAFF.

This chain joins TRBV5-6 and TRBJ1-4; 8 bases fit TRBD1. Germline CDR1 and CDR2: SGHDT and YYEEEE. V dropped 4 bases and J dropped 6; count of bases not matched to a gene: 8. The CDR3 has 15 amino acids. The CDR3 DNA follows: TGTGCCAGCAGCCGGGACAGGTCCTTGGATGAAAAACTGTTTTTT. It codes for CASSRDRSLDEKLFF.